In its sample, the clone carrying this T cell receptor (beta chain) was seen a few times. The antigen remains unidentified. The data belong to a study of T-cell reconstitution after alpha-beta-depleted transplantation in children. The TCRbeta library was prepared with unique molecular identifiers. TCRdb recomputed calls from the PCR reads with MiXCR, one row per CDR3 protein. The sample consists of around 450,000 distinct CDR3 sequences, about 40% of them appearing once. Study-wide results and caveats: At one year after transplant, newly produced T cells mostly accounted for T-cell counts and diversity. The origin of alpha-beta T cells about two months after transplant was reportedly several hundred expanded graft clones.

From germline, CDR1 is SNHLY and CDR2 FYNNEI. The CDR3 loop spans 15 amino acids. V lost 6 bases, J lost 2 bases, and 6 bases stayed unmatched. The origin of this receptor is a girl under 10 years old with aplastic anemia, due to receive a stem cell transplant. Specimen: PBMCs, collected before TCRalphabeta/CD19-depleted stem cell transplant. The chain joins TRBV2 to TRBJ2-1; 8 nucleotides line up with TRBD2. The CDR3 sequence is CASRVELAAYNEQFF. As DNA, the CDR3 is TGTGCCAGCAGGGTAGAACTAGCGGCCTACAATGAGCAGTTCTTC. Full variable domain (missing parts from reference TRBV2 and TRBJ2-1): EPEVTQTPSHQVTQMGQEVILRCVPISNHLYFYWYRQILGQKVEFLVSFYNNEISEKSEIFDDQFSVERPDGSNFTLKIRSTKLEDSAMYFCASRVELAAYNEQFFGPGTRLTVL.